These 11 T cell receptor beta chains were sequenced from one sample in a study of cytomegalovirus exposure and HLA in healthy donors. In the PCR, 60 Vbeta and 13 Jbeta primers were used. Clones were read by immunoSEQ multiplex PCR, and TCRdb kept only the in-frame ones, dropping some. Of about 160,000 clones listed, approximately 79% are singletons. Specimen: PBMCs. All receptors derive from a middle-aged man in good health and CMV-seropositive.

This chain uses TRBV7-9 with TRBJ2-1, with 8 bases aligning to TRBD1. J gave up 7 bases and V 4 bases, and 6 bases lay outside the gene matches. The CDR3 has 14 residues. The germline CDR1 and CDR2 sequences are SEHNR and FQNEAQ (reference sequence). The CDR3 is CASSSDRGRNEQFF. CDR3 nucleotide sequence: TGTGCCAGCAGCTCCGACAGGGGCAGAAATGAGCAGTTCTTC.

This clone occurred a few times. The gene calls are TRBV19 and TRBJ1-1; 7 bases align to TRBD1. Trimming cost V 7 bases and J 7 bases; bases outside gene matches: 9. The germline V gene encodes CDR1 LNHDA and CDR2 SQIVND (reference sequence). The CDR3 sequence is 13 residues long. The CDR3, as DNA: TGTGCCAGTATCGATCGGAACAGGGGTGAAGCTTTCTTT. Residues: CASIDRNRGEAFF.

This chain connects TRBV6-5 to TRBJ2-7; tentative D call: TRBD1 (5 bases). Germline lookup yields CDR1 MNHEY and CDR2 SVGAGI. V gave up 0 bases and J gave up 3 bases, with 9 bases separating them. This CDR3 is built from 14 residues. The CDR3: CASSYSRQGYEQYF. For the CDR3, the DNA is TGTGCCAGCAGTTACTCGAGGCAGGGCTACGAGCAGTACTTC.

V is TRBV5-4 and J is TRBJ2-7; tentative D call: TRBD2 (5 bases). CDR1 SGHNT and CDR2 YYREEE come from the germline V gene (reference sequence). The CDR3 has 15 residues. Trimming shortened V by 4 bases and J by 3 bases, and 17 bases separated the two germline ends. The CDR3 protein is CASSPGTGAGYEQYF. DNA for the CDR3: TGTGCCAGCAGCCCGGGAACCGGTGCTGGCTACGAGCAGTACTTC.

The chain employs TRBV5-6 and TRBJ1-1, with D unresolved. The CDR3 is 13 residues long. The germline V gene encodes CDR1 SGHDT and CDR2 YYEEEE. The V and J ends lost 7 bases and 1 base respectively, with 11 bases between them. The DNA for the CDR3 is TGTGCCAGCTTTTCCGCCGGGAACACTGAAGCTTTCTTT. Protein product: CASFSAGNTEAFF. Full variable domain (remainder filled in from reference TRBV5-6 and TRBJ1-1): DAGVTQSPTHLIKTRGQQVTLRCSPKSGHDTVSWYQQALGQGPQFIFQYYEEEERQRGNFPDRFSGHQFPNYSSELNVNALLLGDSALYLCASFSAGNTEAFFGQGTRLTVV.

This clone was observed many times. The chain carries TRBV19 and TRBJ2-3, with D tentatively TRBD2 (7 bases). Trimming left V 3 bases short and J 2 bases short, with 21 bases between. This CDR3 has 18 residues. In germline, CDR1 is LNHDA, CDR2 SQIVND (reference sequence). The CDR3 sequence is CASSMWFGGGGNTDTQYF. CDR3 nucleotide sequence: TGTGCCAGTAGTATGTGGTTTGGTGGCGGGGGCAACACAGATACGCAGTATTTT.

The chain couples TRBV9 to TRBJ2-1, with 9 bases fitting TRBD1. Germline V gene sequence: CDR1 SGDLS, CDR2 YYNGEE. The CDR3 has 16 residues. After removal of 4 bases from V and 10 bases from J, the junction contained 15 bases not matched to a gene. The CDR3 DNA follows: TGTGCCAGCAGCCCCGTGGGGGACAGGGTGTCTGAGGAGCAGTTCTTC. Translating it yields CASSPVGDRVSEEQFF.

This clone was counted only a few times. The chain links TRBV19 to TRBJ2-7; tentative D call: TRBD2 (6 bases). CDR3 size: 16 residues. The V gene's germline CDR1 is LNHDA and CDR2 SQIVND (reference sequence). Between the trimmed V and J ends, which lost 1 base and 3 bases, there was a span of 16 bases. The CDR3 spells CASSIVSGVGNYEQYF. In DNA, the CDR3 is TGTGCCAGTAGTATAGTCTCGGGAGTGGGAAACTACGAGCAGTACTTC.

This clone was recorded once. This CDR3 is CASSQASTGNPLRGYTF. The CDR3 DNA follows: TGTGCCAGCAGCCAAGCTTCGACAGGGAACCCCCTAAGGGGCTACACCTTC. The chain joins TRBV4-2 to TRBJ1-2; TRBD1 aligns across 7 bases. V shed 1 base and J 8 bases; nucleotides not matched to a gene: 16. The CDR3 spans 17 residues. The germline CDR1 and CDR2 sequences are LGHNA and YNFKEQ.

This clone was seen a few times. The rearrangement joins TRBV29-1 to TRBJ2-5; TRBD2 matches at 9 bases. The CDR3 length is 15 residues. After removal of 6 bases from V and 4 bases from J, the junction contained 12 bases not matched to a gene. The germline gives CDR1 SQVTM, CDR2 ANQGSEA. Here the CDR3 DNA reads TGCAGCGTCGCCCAAGGTAGCGGGGGTCTAGAGACCCAGTACTTC. It is translated as CSVAQGSGGLETQYF.

With regard to this clone: Other DNA sequences in the sample encode the same CDR3. V is TRBV5-1 and J is TRBJ2-1, with 8 bases identical to TRBD1. CDR1 is SGHRS, CDR2 YFSETQ, per germline. The trim removed 0 bases at V and 3 bases at J, leaving 2 bases unmatched. The length of the CDR3 is 15 residues. CDR3 amino acids: CASSLGQGSYNEQFF. CDR3 bases: TGCGCCAGCAGCTTGGGACAGGGGAGCTACAATGAGCAGTTCTTC.